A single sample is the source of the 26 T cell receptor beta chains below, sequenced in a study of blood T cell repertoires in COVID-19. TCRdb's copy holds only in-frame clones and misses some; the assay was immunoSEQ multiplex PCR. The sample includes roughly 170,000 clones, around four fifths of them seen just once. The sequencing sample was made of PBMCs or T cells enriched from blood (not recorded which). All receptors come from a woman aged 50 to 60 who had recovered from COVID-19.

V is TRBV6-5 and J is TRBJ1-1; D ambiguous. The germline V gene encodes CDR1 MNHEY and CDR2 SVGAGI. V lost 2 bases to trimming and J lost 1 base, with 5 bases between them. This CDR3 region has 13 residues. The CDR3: CASSYGPNTEAFF. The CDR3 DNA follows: TGTGCCAGCAGTTACGGGCCGAACACTGAAGCTTTCTTT.

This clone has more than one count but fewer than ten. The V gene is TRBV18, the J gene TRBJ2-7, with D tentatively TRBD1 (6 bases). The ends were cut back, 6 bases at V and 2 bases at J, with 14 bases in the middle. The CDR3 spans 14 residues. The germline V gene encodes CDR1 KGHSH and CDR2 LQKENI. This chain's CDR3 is CASSPSQGAYEQYV. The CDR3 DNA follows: TGTGCCAGCTCCCCTTCACAGGGAGCCTACGAGCAGTACGTC.

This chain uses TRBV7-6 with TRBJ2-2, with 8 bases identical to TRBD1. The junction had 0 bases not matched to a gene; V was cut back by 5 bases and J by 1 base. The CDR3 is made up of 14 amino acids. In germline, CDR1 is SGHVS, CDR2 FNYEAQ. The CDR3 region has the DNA TGTGCCAGCAGCGGACAGGGGAACACCGGGGAGCTGTTTTTT. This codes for CASSGQGNTGELFF.

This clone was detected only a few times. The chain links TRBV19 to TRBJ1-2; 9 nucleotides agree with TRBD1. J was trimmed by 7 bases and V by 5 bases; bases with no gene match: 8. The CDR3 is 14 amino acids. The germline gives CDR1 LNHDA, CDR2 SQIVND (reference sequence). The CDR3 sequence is CASSPLGTGTGYTF. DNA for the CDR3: TGTGCCAGTAGTCCTCTGGGGACAGGGACTGGCTACACCTTC.

The DNA of the CDR3 is TGTGCCAGCAGCCCCGTGGCTGTGAATCAGCCCCAGCATTTT. It encodes CASSPVAVNQPQHF. The chain couples TRBV7-2 to TRBJ1-5; D is uncertain. The ends were cut back, 5 bases at V and 4 bases at J, with 12 bases in the middle. The CDR3 covers 14 residues. The V gene's germline CDR1 is SGHTA and CDR2 FQGNSA.

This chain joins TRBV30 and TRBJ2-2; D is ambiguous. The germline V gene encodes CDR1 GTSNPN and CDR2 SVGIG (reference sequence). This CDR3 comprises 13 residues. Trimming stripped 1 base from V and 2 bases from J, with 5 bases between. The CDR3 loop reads CAWSGSNTGELFF. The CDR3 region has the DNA TGTGCCTGGAGTGGGAGCAACACCGGGGAGCTGTTTTTT. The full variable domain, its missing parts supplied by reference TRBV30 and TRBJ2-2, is SQTIHQWPATLVQPVGSPLSLECTVEGTSNPNLYWYRQAAGRGLQLLFYSVGIGQISSEVPQNLSASRPQDRQFILSSKKLLLSDSGFYLCAWSGSNTGELFFGEGSRLTVL.

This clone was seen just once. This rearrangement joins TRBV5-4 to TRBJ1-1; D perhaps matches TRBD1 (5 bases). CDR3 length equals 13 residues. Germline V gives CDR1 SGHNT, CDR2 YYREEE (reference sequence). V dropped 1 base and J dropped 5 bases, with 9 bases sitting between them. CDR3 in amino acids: CASSLSRETEAFF. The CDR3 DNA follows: TGTGCCAGCAGCTTGTCCAGGGAAACTGAAGCTTTCTTT.

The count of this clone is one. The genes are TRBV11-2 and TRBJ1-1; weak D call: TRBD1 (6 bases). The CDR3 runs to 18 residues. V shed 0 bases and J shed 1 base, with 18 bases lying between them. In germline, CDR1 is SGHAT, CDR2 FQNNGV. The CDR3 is CASSLDPDLGHWNTEAFF. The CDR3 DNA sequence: TGTGCCAGCAGCTTAGATCCTGACCTGGGACATTGGAACACTGAAGCTTTCTTT.

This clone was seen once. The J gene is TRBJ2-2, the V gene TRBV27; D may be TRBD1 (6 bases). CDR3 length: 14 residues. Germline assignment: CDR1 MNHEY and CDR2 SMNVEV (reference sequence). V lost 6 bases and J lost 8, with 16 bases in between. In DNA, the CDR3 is TGTGCCAGCAGAACGGGACAAATAAAGGGGGAGCTGTTTTTT. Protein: CASRTGQIKGELFF.

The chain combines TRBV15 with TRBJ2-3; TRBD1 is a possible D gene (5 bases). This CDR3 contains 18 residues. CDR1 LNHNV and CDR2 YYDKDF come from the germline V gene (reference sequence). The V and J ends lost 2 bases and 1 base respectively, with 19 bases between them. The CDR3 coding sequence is TGTGCCACCAGCAGACCGCTCCTAGGGGTCCTCGGCACAGATACGCAGTATTTT. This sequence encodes CATSRPLLGVLGTDTQYF.

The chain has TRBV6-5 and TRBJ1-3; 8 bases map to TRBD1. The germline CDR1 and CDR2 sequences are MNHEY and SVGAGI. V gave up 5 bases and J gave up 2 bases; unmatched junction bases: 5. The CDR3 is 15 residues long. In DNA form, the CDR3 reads TGTGCCAGCAGTAAACAGGGGGTCCCTGGAAACACCATATATTTT. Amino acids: CASSKQGVPGNTIYF.

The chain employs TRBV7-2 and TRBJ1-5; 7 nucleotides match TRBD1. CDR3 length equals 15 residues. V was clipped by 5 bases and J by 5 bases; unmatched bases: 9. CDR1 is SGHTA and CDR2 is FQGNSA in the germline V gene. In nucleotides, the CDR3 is TGTGCCAGCAGCACCCGGACAGGAGGGGATCAGCCCCAGCATTTT. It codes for CASSTRTGGDQPQHF.

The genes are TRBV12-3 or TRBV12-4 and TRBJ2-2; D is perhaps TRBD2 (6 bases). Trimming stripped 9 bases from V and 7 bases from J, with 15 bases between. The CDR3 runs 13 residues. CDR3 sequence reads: CARTGVTGGELFF. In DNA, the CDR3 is TGTGCCAGAACGGGAGTTACAGGCGGGGAGCTGTTTTTT.

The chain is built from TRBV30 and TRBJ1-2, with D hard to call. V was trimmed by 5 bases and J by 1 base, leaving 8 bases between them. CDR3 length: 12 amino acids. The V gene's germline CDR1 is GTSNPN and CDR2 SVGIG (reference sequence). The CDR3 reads CAWAKHNYGYTF. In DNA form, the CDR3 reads TGTGCCTGGGCGAAGCATAACTATGGCTACACCTTC.

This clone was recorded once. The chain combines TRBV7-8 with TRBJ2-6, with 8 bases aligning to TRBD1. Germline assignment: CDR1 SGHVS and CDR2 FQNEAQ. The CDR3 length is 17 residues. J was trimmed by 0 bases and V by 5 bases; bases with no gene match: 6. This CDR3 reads CASSPQGERSGANVLTF. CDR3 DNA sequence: TGTGCCAGCAGCCCACAGGGGGAGCGCTCTGGGGCCAACGTCCTGACTTTC.

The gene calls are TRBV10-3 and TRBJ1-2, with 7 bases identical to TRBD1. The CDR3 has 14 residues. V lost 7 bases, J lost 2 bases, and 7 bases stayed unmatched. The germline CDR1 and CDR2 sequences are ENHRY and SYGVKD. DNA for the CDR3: TGTGCCATCAATTTGGCGGGACAGAACTATGGCTACACCTTC. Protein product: CAINLAGQNYGYTF.

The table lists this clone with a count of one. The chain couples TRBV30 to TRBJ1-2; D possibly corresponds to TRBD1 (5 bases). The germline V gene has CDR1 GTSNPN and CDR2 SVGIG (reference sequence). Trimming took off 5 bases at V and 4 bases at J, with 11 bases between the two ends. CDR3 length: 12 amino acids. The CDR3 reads CAWGDSFYGYTF. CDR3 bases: TGTGCCTGGGGAGACAGTTTCTATGGCTACACCTTC. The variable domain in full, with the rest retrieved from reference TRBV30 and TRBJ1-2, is SQTIHQWPATLVQPVGSPLSLECTVEGTSNPNLYWYRQAAGRGLQLLFYSVGIGQISSEVPQNLSASRPQDRQFILSSKKLLLSDSGFYLCAWGDSFYGYTFGSGTRLTVV.

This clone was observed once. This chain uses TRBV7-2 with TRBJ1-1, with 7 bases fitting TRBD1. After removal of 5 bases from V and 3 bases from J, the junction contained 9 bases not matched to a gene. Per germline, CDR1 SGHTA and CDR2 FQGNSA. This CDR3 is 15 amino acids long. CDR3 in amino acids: CASSPRGGSDTEAFF. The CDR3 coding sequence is TGTGCCAGCAGCCCTAGAGGGGGCTCGGACACTGAAGCTTTCTTT.

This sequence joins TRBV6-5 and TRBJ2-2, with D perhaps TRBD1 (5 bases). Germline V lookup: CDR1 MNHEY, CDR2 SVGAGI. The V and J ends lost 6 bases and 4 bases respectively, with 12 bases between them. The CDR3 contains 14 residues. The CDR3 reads CASSDRQLTGELFF. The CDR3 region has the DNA TGTGCCAGCAGCGACAGACAACTCACCGGGGAGCTGTTTTTT.

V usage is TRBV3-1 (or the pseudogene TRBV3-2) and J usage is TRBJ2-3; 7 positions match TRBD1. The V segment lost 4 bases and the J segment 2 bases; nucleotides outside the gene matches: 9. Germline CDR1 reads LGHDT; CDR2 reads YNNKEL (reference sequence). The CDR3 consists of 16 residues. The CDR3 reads CASSLRQGRTTDTQYF. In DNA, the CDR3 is TGTGCCAGCAGCCTCCGACAGGGTAGGACCACAGATACGCAGTATTTT.

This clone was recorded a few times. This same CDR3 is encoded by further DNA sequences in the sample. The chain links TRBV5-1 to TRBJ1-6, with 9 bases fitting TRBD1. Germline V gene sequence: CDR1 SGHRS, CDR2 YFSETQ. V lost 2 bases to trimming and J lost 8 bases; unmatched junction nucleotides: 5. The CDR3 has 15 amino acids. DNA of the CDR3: TGCGCCAGCAGCTTAGGGGGACAGGGAGATTCACCCCTCCACTTT. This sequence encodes CASSLGGQGDSPLHF.

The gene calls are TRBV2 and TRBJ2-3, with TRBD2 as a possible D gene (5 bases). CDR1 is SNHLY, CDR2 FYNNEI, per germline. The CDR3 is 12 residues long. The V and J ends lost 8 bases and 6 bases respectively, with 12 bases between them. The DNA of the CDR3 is TGTGCCAGCCGACTACCGACCGATACGCAGTATTTT. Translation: CASRLPTDTQYF.

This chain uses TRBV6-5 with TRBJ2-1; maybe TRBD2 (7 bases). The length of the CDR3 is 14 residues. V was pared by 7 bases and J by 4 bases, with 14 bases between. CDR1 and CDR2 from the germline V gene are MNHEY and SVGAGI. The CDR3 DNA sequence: TGTGCCAGCAATCGGGGGGCTTCGTACAATGAGCAGTTCTTC. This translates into CASNRGASYNEQFF.

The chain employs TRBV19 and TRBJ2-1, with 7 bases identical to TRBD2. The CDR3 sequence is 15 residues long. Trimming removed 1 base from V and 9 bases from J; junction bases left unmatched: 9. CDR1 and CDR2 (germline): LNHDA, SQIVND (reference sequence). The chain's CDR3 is CASSIGGGALGEQFF. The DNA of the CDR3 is TGTGCCAGTAGTATAGGGGGGGGTGCCTTAGGTGAGCAGTTCTTC. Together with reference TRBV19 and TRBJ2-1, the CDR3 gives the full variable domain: DGGITQSPKYLFRKEGQNVTLSCEQNLNHDAMYWYRQDPGQGLRLIYYSQIVNDFQKGDIAEGYSVSREKKESFPLTVTSAQKNPTAFYLCASSIGGGALGEQFFGPGTRLTVL.

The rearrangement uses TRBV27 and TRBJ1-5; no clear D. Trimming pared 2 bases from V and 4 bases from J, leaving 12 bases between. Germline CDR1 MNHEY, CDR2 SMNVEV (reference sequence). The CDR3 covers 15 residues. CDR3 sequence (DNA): TGTGCCAGCAGTTTAATGGGCCACCAGAATCAGCCCCAGCATTTT. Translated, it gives CASSLMGHQNQPQHF.

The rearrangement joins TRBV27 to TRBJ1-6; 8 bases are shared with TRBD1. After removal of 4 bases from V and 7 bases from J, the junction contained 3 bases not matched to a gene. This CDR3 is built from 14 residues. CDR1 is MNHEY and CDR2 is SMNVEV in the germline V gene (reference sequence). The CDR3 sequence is CASSSGTGNSPLHF. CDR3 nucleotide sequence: TGTGCCAGCAGTTCCGGGACAGGAAATTCACCCCTCCACTTT.